This T cell receptor beta chain was captured in a study of T-cell memory formation after mild COVID-19. MiXCR was run by TCRdb on the 5' RACE reads, yielding one entry per CDR3 protein. This table has approximately 390,000 distinct CDR3 sequences, approximately 15% appearing once. There are 15 residues in the CDR3. Germline CDR1 MNHEY, CDR2 SMNVEV (reference sequence). V dropped 3 bases and J dropped 4; count of bases not matched to a gene: 8. This receptor was identified in a man aged 18 to 29 who had mild COVID-19 (a few samples of this study predate the infection). Cell type and time point are not known. V is TRBV27 and J is TRBJ2-5, with 7 bases aligning to TRBD2. The sequenced material came from PBMCs or a T cell subset sorted from them (not recorded which). In DNA form, the CDR3 reads TGTGCCAGCAGTTTGCAGCGGGGCCTCTCAGAGACCCAGTACTTC. It translates to CASSLQRGLSETQYF.